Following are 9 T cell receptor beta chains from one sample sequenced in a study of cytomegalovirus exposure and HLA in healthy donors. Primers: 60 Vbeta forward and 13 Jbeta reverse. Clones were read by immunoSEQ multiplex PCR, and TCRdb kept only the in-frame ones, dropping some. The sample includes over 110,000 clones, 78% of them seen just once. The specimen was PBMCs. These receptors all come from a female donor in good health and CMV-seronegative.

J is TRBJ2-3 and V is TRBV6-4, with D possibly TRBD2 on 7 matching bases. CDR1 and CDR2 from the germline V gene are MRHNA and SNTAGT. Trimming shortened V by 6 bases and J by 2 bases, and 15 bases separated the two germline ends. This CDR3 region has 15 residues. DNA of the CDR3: TGTGCCAGCAGCCTCCAGGGGAGGGACACAGATACGCAGTATTTT. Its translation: CASSLQGRDTDTQYF.

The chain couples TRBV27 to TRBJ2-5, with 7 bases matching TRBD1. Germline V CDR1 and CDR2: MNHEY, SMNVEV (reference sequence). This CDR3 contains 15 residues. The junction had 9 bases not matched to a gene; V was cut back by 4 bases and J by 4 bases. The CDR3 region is CASSSNDRVGETQYF. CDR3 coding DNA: TGTGCCAGCAGTTCCAACGACAGGGTTGGAGAGACCCAGTACTTC.

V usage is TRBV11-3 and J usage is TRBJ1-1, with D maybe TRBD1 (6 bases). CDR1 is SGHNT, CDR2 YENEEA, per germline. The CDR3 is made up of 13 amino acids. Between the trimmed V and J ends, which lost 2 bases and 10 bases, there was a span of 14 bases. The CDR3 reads CASSLNTGTGAFF. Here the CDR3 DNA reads TGTGCCAGCAGCTTAAATACAGGGACGGGAGCTTTCTTT.

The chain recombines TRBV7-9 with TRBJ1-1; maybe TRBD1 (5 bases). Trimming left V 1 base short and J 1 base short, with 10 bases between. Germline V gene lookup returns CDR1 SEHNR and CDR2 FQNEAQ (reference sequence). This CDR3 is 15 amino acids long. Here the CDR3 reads CASSLGQHKNTEAFF. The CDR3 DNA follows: TGTGCCAGCAGCTTAGGACAGCATAAGAACACTGAAGCTTTCTTT.

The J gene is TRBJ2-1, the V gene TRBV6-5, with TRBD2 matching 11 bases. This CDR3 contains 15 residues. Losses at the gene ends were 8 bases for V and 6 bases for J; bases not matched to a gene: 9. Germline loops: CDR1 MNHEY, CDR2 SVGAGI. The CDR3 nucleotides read TGTGCCAGCTCACAGGGGACTAGCGGTGTCAATGAGCAGTTCTTC. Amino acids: CASSQGTSGVNEQFF.

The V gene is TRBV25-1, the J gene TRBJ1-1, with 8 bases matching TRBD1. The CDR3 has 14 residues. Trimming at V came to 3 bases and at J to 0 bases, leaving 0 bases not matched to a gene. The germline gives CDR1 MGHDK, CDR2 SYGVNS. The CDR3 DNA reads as TGTGCCAGCAGTGAGACAGGGGTGAACACTGAAGCTTTCTTT. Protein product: CASSETGVNTEAFF.

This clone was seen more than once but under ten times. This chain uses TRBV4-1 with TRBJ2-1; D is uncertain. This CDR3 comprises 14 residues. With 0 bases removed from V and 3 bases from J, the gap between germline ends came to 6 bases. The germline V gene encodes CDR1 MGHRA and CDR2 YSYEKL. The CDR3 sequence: CASSQEDFYNEQFF. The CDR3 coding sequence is TGCGCCAGCAGCCAAGAAGACTTCTACAATGAGCAGTTCTTC.

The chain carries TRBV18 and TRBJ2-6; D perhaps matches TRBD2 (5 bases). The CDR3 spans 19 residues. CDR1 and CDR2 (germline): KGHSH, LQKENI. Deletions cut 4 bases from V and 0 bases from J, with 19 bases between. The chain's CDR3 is CASSRSSVHRDSGANVLTF. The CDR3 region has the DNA TGTGCCAGCTCACGGTCGAGCGTCCACCGGGACTCTGGGGCCAACGTCCTGACTTTC.

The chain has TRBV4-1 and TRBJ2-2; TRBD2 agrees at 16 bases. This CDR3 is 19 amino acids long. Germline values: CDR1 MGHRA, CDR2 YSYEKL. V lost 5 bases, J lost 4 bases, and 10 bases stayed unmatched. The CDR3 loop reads CASSFRLGLAGGLTGELFF. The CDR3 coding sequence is TGCGCCAGCAGCTTCCGCCTGGGACTAGCGGGAGGGCTCACCGGGGAGCTGTTTTTT.